One and the same sample provided the 18 T cell receptor beta chains below, sequenced in a study of regulatory T cells in long-lasting Graves disease. Time point denoted: newly diagnosed GD, antithyroid drugs for less than 3 months. From PBMCs, RNA was extracted and then used to make the TCR library. Library construction for TCR beta used iRepertoire HTBI primers and Arm-PCR of CDR3 regions. TCRdb ran MiXCR on the multiplex PCR reads and lists one entry per CDR3 protein. The sample contains 520,000 or so distinct CDR3 sequences, 12% of which appear only once. This sample also appeared in a second study, on T cells in Graves' hyperthyroidism and ophthalmopathy.

Sequenced here: peripheral blood mononuclear cells (PBMCs), sampled at new diagnosis, from a patient treated with antithyroid drugs. The origin of the receptors is a woman aged 25 to 39 with Graves disease.

The CDR3 DNA follows: TGTGCCAGCAGTGAGATGGACAGGGGGGGTGAAAAACTGTTTTTT. Its translation: CASSEMDRGGEKLFF. V is TRBV2 and J is TRBJ1-4; the match to TRBD1 covers 10 bases. This CDR3 comprises 15 residues. Germline V gene data show CDR1 as SNHLY and CDR2 as FYNNEI. The trim removed 3 bases at V and 7 bases at J, leaving 5 bases unmatched.

This clonotype was seen repeatedly, ten times or more. The chain recombines TRBV3-1 with TRBJ2-1, with 8 bases lining up with TRBD2. Germline V gene data show CDR1 as LGHDT and CDR2 as YNNKEL (reference sequence). J gave up 6 bases and V 2 bases, and 12 bases lay outside the gene matches. CDR3 length equals 17 residues. CDR3 in amino acids: CASSQLRGTSGVNEQFF. The CDR3 DNA sequence: TGTGCCAGCAGCCAACTAAGGGGAACTAGCGGAGTCAATGAGCAGTTCTTC.

There are many counts of this clonotype. The genes are TRBV2 and TRBJ1-1; 7 bases line up with TRBD1. V dropped 11 bases and J dropped 1; count of bases not matched to a gene: 4. Per germline, CDR1 SNHLY and CDR2 FYNNEI. This CDR3 comprises 12 residues. The CDR3 bases are TGTGCCGGGGGACAGACGAACACTGAAGCTTTCTTT. Translation gives CAGGQTNTEAFF. Variable domain in full (rest from reference TRBV2 and TRBJ1-1): EPEVTQTPSHQVTQMGQEVILRCVPISNHLYFYWYRQILGQKVEFLVSFYNNEISEKSEIFDDQFSVERPDGSNFTLKIRSTKLEDSAMYFCAGGQTNTEAFFGQGTRLTVV.

In its sample, this clonotype was seen many times. The CDR3 DNA sequence: TGTGCCAGCAGCCTTAAGGAGGGGACGCCGGCTGGCTACACCTTC. Translating gives CASSLKEGTPAGYTF. The chain is built from TRBV2 and TRBJ1-2; TRBD1 might be the D (5 bases). The V end lost 6 bases, the J end lost 7 bases, and 21 bases lay between the germline ends. CDR3 size: 15 residues. CDR1 and CDR2 (germline): SNHLY, FYNNEI. Full variable domain (outside the CDR3, taken from reference TRBV2 and TRBJ1-2): EPEVTQTPSHQVTQMGQEVILRCVPISNHLYFYWYRQILGQKVEFLVSFYNNEISEKSEIFDDQFSVERPDGSNFTLKIRSTKLEDSAMYFCASSLKEGTPAGYTFGSGTRLTVV.

This clonotype was seen ten or more times. The gene calls are TRBV3-1 and TRBJ2-7; 10 positions match TRBD1. V was pared by 2 bases and J by 3 bases, with 10 bases of the junction left unmatched. The CDR3 covers 17 residues. Germline-derived CDR1 and CDR2 are LGHDT and YNNKEL (reference sequence). The CDR3 region is CASSQRRRGTGVYEQYF. The CDR3 nucleotides are TGTGCCAGCAGCCAAAGGAGGAGGGGGACAGGGGTCTACGAGCAGTACTTC.

This clonotype was recorded at least ten times. V gene TRBV3-1 combines with J gene TRBJ2-2; the match to TRBD2 covers 13 bases. The CDR3 is made up of 19 amino acids. Trimming took 0 bases from V and 5 from J; bases not matched to a gene: 9. Germline CDR1 and CDR2: LGHDT and YNNKEL (reference sequence). CDR3: CASSQEGTSGKLYTGELFF. The DNA of the CDR3 is TGTGCCAGCAGCCAAGAAGGGACTAGCGGGAAGTTGTATACCGGGGAGCTGTTTTTT. The full variable domain, its missing parts supplied by reference TRBV3-1 and TRBJ2-2, is DTAVSQTPKYLVTQMGNDKSIKCEQNLGHDTMYWYKQDSKKFLKIMFSYNNKELIINETVPNRFSPKSPDKAHLNLHINSLELGDSAVYFCASSQEGTSGKLYTGELFFGEGSRLTVL.

This clonotype came up a few times. This rearrangement joins TRBV5-1 to TRBJ2-2, with D maybe TRBD1 (5 bases). This CDR3 comprises 15 residues. V was cut by 1 base and J by 3 bases, with 10 bases left in between. CDR1 is SGHRS, CDR2 YFSETQ, per germline. CDR3 sequence reads: CASSLQGVDTGELFF. As DNA, the CDR3 is TGCGCCAGCAGCTTGCAAGGGGTAGACACCGGGGAGCTGTTTTTT.

This clonotype was counted a few times. This rearrangement joins TRBV3-1 to TRBJ2-1, with a possible D match to TRBD1 (5 bases). The CDR3 has 15 residues. The germline V gene has CDR1 LGHDT and CDR2 YNNKEL (reference sequence). The ends were cut back, 5 bases at V and 4 bases at J, with 15 bases in the middle. The CDR3 loop is CASSEVGAPYNEQFF. The CDR3 nucleotides read TGTGCCAGCAGCGAAGTTGGGGCCCCTTACAATGAGCAGTTCTTC.

This clonotype was counted ten times or more. Here the CDR3 DNA reads TGTGCCAGCAGCTTATATCCCCCCGACACCCCCGGCGATGAGCAGTTCTTC. Amino acids: CASSLYPPDTPGDEQFF. The chain links TRBV7-3 to TRBJ2-1; D ambiguous. V shed 2 bases and J shed 8 bases, with 22 bases lying between them. Germline V gives CDR1 SGHTA, CDR2 FQGTGA. The CDR3 contains 17 residues.

This clonotype was observed at least ten times. This chain uses TRBV11-3 with TRBJ2-2, with TRBD2 matching 9 bases. Germline V gene lookup returns CDR1 SGHNT and CDR2 YENEEA. J was trimmed by 5 bases and V by 6 bases; bases with no gene match: 13. The CDR3 consists of 17 residues. The CDR3 nucleotides are TGTGCCAGCAGTCTTTCTTCGATTAGCGGGAGAACCGGGGAGCTGTTTTTT. Protein product: CASSLSSISGRTGELFF. The variable domain in full, completed from reference TRBV11-3 and TRBJ2-2, reads EAGVVQSPRYKIIEKKQPVAFWCNPISGHNTLYWYLQNLGQGPELLIRYENEEAVDDSQLPKDRFSAERLKGVDSTLKIQPAELGDSAVYLCASSLSSISGRTGELFFGEGSRLTVL.

The genes are TRBV2 and TRBJ2-3; D assignment may be TRBD1 or TRBD2 (6 bases each). The CDR3 length is 15 residues. Trimming took 7 bases from V and 4 from J, leaving 18 bases between them. Germline V CDR1 and CDR2: SNHLY, FYNNEI. The chain's CDR3 is CASKGGGPGPDTQYF. The CDR3 DNA follows: TGTGCCAGCAAAGGGGGAGGCCCGGGCCCAGATACGCAGTATTTT. Together with reference TRBV2 and TRBJ2-3, the CDR3 gives the full variable domain: EPEVTQTPSHQVTQMGQEVILRCVPISNHLYFYWYRQILGQKVEFLVSFYNNEISEKSEIFDDQFSVERPDGSNFTLKIRSTKLEDSAMYFCASKGGGPGPDTQYFGPGTRLTVL.

V gene TRBV15 combines with J gene TRBJ2-1; no clear D. The CDR3 runs to 18 residues. In germline, CDR1 is LNHNV, CDR2 YYDKDF (reference sequence). Trimming took 0 bases from V and 5 from J, leaving 20 bases between them. This CDR3 reads CATSRDKVVETPDNEQFF. In nucleotides, the CDR3 is TGTGCCACCAGCAGAGATAAGGTAGTCGAGACCCCCGACAATGAGCAGTTCTTC.

V usage is TRBV19 and J usage is TRBJ1-5; D gene ambiguous. The CDR3 sequence is 14 residues long. Germline-derived CDR1 and CDR2 are LNHDA and SQIVND (reference sequence). Trimming shortened V by 6 bases and J by 0 bases, and 9 bases separated the two germline ends. The CDR3 protein is CASSLPSSNQPQHF. DNA of the CDR3: TGTGCCAGTAGCCTCCCGTCTAGCAATCAGCCCCAGCATTTT.

The rearrangement links TRBV15 to TRBJ2-1; maybe TRBD1 (5 bases). CDR1 LNHNV and CDR2 YYDKDF come from the germline V gene (reference sequence). This CDR3 has 16 residues. The V end was cut by 4 bases, the J end by 0 bases, with 13 bases between. This CDR3 is CATSKRQTSSYNEQFF. In DNA form, the CDR3 reads TGTGCCACCAGCAAACGACAGACAAGCTCCTACAATGAGCAGTTCTTC.

The chain employs TRBV11-2 and TRBJ2-1, with 8 positions matching TRBD1. CDR3 length equals 16 residues. Germline V gene lookup returns CDR1 SGHAT and CDR2 FQNNGV. Losses at the gene ends were 2 bases for V and 6 bases for J; bases not matched to a gene: 9. The CDR3 loop is CASSLLGQAGRNEQFF. As DNA, the CDR3 is TGTGCCAGCAGCTTACTGGGACAGGCAGGACGCAATGAGCAGTTCTTC.

The table lists this clonotype with many counts. The chain uses TRBV28 and TRBJ2-7, with TRBD1 matching 9 bases. The CDR3 is 15 amino acids. The V gene end was trimmed by 6 bases and the J gene end by 1 base; junction bases not matched to a gene: 7. CDR1 is MDHEN and CDR2 is SYDVKM in the germline V gene. CDR3 sequence (DNA): TGTGCCAGCAGGGATTGGGGACAGGGATCCTACGAGCAGTACTTC. It yields the protein CASRDWGQGSYEQYF.

This clonotype has ten or more counts. The chain joins TRBV11-2 to TRBJ1-2, with D hard to call. The CDR3 has 13 amino acids. V lost 0 bases, J lost 8 bases, and 10 bases lay in between. Per the germline V gene, CDR1 is SGHAT and CDR2 is FQNNGV. The chain's CDR3 is CASSLDPDEGYTF. DNA for the CDR3: TGTGCCAGCAGCTTAGACCCGGATGAAGGCTACACCTTC.

The chain carries TRBV7-2 and TRBJ2-1; TRBD1 agrees at 7 bases. Germline V gene sequence: CDR1 SGHTA, CDR2 FQGNSA. The V and J ends lost 2 bases and 8 bases, in that order; junction bases with no gene match: 9. The CDR3 totals 15 residues. The CDR3 sequence is CASSLSRTGFDEQFF. In nucleotides, the CDR3 is TGTGCCAGCAGCTTATCGAGGACAGGATTCGATGAGCAGTTCTTC.